This TCR beta chain was captured in a study of shared clonotypes between healthy human individuals. Per germline, CDR1 SGHAT and CDR2 FQNNGV. There are 18 residues in the CDR3. V lost 4 bases, J lost 4 bases, and 22 bases lay in between. Findings and caveats of the study: With several donors compared, approximately 5% of naive CD4 clonotypes were shared.

Clones were read by immunoSEQ multiplex PCR, and TCRdb kept only the in-frame ones, dropping some. The repertoire includes hundreds of thousands of clones, about three quarters of them detected once, and under 2% sits in the top ten. In this sample, this clone turned up once. The antigen is undetermined. This sequence originates from a woman in her thirties in good health. The sample was memory CD4+ T cells sorted from blood. Subset here: CD45RA-negative fraction. This chain joins TRBV11-2 and TRBJ2-2; possible D gene TRBD2, 6 bases. DNA for the CDR3: TGTGCCAGCAGCTCTCGTGTAGGGCGAGGGACTCGCACCGGGGAGCTGTTTTTT. It codes for CASSSRVGRGTRTGELFF.